This TCR beta chain is drawn from a study of metastatic and nonmetastatic thyroid tumors. Thyroid surgery took place with no prior treatment in any patient. TCRdb re-analyzed the PCR reads through MiXCR. Of 25,000 to 35,000 clones listed, almost 30% are singletons. The specimen sequenced was blood. The source of this sequence is a female donor with papillary thyroid cancer or a benign thyroid nodule (not recorded which). Some clones in this sample may be carry-over from other donors' samples.

In DNA, the CDR3 is TGTGCCAGCCTTGACAGAAATCTACTCACAGATACGCAGTATTTT. Residues: CASLDRNLLTDTQYF. The chain employs TRBV2 and TRBJ2-3; a possible D gene is TRBD1 (5 bases). V was trimmed by 8 bases and J by 2 bases, leaving 17 bases between them. The CDR3 has 15 residues. Germline-derived CDR1 and CDR2 are SNHLY and FYNNEI.